Below, one T cell receptor (beta chain) is given with its context. Antigen: not known. This sample was included in a study of cytotoxic CD8 clonotypes in ibrutinib-treated CLL. Libraries were prepared by immunoSEQ multiplex PCR; TCRdb keeps only in-frame clonotypes and omits some of them. The sample holds 150,000 or so clones, approximately 80% seen once. Findings and limits, study-wide: Higher clonality was seen at ibrutinib response and a return toward baseline at progression.

The germline V gene has CDR1 SGHTA and CDR2 FQGNSA. The CDR3 runs 14 residues. V was pared by 5 bases and J by 7 bases, with 4 bases of the junction left unmatched. The TCR sequence derives from a human donor with chronic lymphocytic leukemia. The chain couples TRBV7-2 to TRBJ1-3; TRBD1 aligns across 11 bases. Sample: PBMCs, taken after 12 months of ibrutinib treatment. The CDR3 sequence: CASSRGQGANTIYF. The DNA for the CDR3 is TGTGCCAGCAGCCGAGGACAGGGGGCCAACACCATATATTTT.